These 27 T cell receptor beta chains were all obtained from the same sample, sequenced in a study of T cells in Graves' hyperthyroidism and ophthalmopathy. There were TCR beta CDR3 regions amplified from RNA transcripts. Initially, a first-round RT-PCR of the TCR CDR3 employed the HTBI primer set. MiXCR, run by TCRdb on the multiplex PCR reads, gives a single entry per CDR3 protein. Of around 690,000 distinct CDR3 sequences in the sample, around 20% were seen once. Sample: blood. All receptors derive from a man aged 30 to 45 with Graves' ophthalmopathy.

The gene calls are TRBV6-6 and TRBJ1-2; D call uncertain. The CDR3 extends over 13 amino acids. V shed 0 bases and J shed 7 bases, with 9 bases lying between them. The germline gives CDR1 MNHNY, CDR2 SVGAGI (reference sequence). CDR3 sequence reads: CASSYSRGSGYTF. The DNA for the CDR3 is TGTGCCAGCAGTTACTCGAGAGGGAGTGGCTACACCTTC.

This clonotype occurred a few times. The chain uses TRBV2 and TRBJ1-1; D perhaps matches TRBD1 (5 bases). Germline lookup yields CDR1 SNHLY and CDR2 FYNNEI. V lost 6 bases, J lost 5 bases, and 19 bases lay in between. This CDR3 comprises 15 residues. CDR3 nucleotides: TGTGCCAGCAGAAAGACGGGGGGAGGATGGACTGAAGCTTTCTTT. It is translated as CASRKTGGGWTEAFF.

This clonotype was seen more than once but under ten times. V gene TRBV6-1 combines with J gene TRBJ2-5; D is uncertain. CDR1 and CDR2 from the germline V gene are MNHNS and SASEGT. This CDR3 has 11 amino acids. Trimming removed 5 bases from V and 7 bases from J, with 8 bases in between. The CDR3 loop reads CASSRTGTQYF. The CDR3 bases are TGTGCCAGCAGTCGTACTGGGACCCAGTACTTC.

The chain uses TRBV4-1 and TRBJ2-4; 9 bases line up with TRBD1. This CDR3 comprises 18 residues. Per the germline V gene, CDR1 is MGHRA and CDR2 is YSYEKL. Losses at the gene ends were 2 bases for V and 0 bases for J; bases not matched to a gene: 8. CDR3 DNA sequence: TGCGCCAGCAGCCAAAGTCCCGGGACAGGGTTAGCCAAAAACATTCAGTACTTC. It encodes CASSQSPGTGLAKNIQYF.

V usage is TRBV6-5 and J usage is TRBJ2-3; the D gene is possibly TRBD2 (6 bases). In germline, CDR1 is MNHEY, CDR2 SVGAGI. The CDR3 has 15 amino acids. Trimming stripped 0 bases from V and 2 bases from J, with 9 bases between. The DNA of the CDR3 is TGTGCCAGCAGTTACTCCCGACTAGTCACAGATACGCAGTATTTT. Amino acid sequence: CASSYSRLVTDTQYF.

The chain recombines TRBV7-9 with TRBJ2-2, with 12 bases identical to TRBD2. The V gene end was trimmed by 4 bases and the J gene end by 3 bases; junction bases not matched to a gene: 12. CDR1 and CDR2 from the germline V gene are SEHNR and FQNEAQ (reference sequence). This CDR3 has 19 residues. The chain's CDR3 is CASSSPWTSGKGDTGELFF. The CDR3 DNA is TGTGCCAGCAGCTCCCCCTGGACTAGCGGGAAAGGCGACACCGGGGAGCTGTTTTTT.

In this sample, this clonotype turned up many times. This sequence joins TRBV11-2 and TRBJ1-6; no clear D gene. Trimming removed 0 bases at V and 7 bases at J, with 10 bases between. Germline lookup yields CDR1 SGHAT and CDR2 FQNNGV. This CDR3 is 15 amino acids long. CDR3 loop: CASSLESVGNSPLHF. In DNA, the CDR3 is TGTGCCAGCAGCTTAGAATCGGTCGGGAATTCACCCCTCCACTTT. Looking up the rest from reference TRBV11-2 and TRBJ1-6 gives the full variable domain: EAGVAQSPRYKIIEKRQSVAFWCNPISGHATLYWYQQILGQGPKLLIQFQNNGVVDDSQLPKDRFSAERLKGVDSTLKIQPAKLEDSAVYLCASSLESVGNSPLHFGNGTRLTVT.

On this clonotype itself: A single base separates this from a much larger clone, so it may be a read error. This chain links TRBV28 with TRBJ2-7; the D is unclear. Germline values: CDR1 MDHEN, CDR2 SYDVKM. Trimming stripped 4 bases from V and 8 bases from J, with 18 bases between. The CDR3 runs 14 residues. The CDR3 here is CASSSQLIAPQQYF. The CDR3, as DNA: TGTGCCAGCAGTTCTCAACTAATTGCCCCTCAGCAGTACTTC.

This clonotype has more than one count but fewer than ten. V gene TRBV9 combines with J gene TRBJ1-2, with 7 bases that match TRBD1. Germline values: CDR1 SGDLS, CDR2 YYNGEE. The CDR3 is made up of 14 amino acids. J was trimmed by 7 bases and V by 4 bases; bases with no gene match: 10. This CDR3 is CASSINRGYVGYTF. The CDR3 DNA reads as TGTGCCAGCAGCATTAACAGGGGCTACGTTGGCTACACCTTC.

This clonotype was recorded a few times. The chain is built from TRBV7-6 and TRBJ2-7; TRBD1 matches at 8 bases. J lost 5 bases, V lost 3 bases, and 6 bases had no gene match. This CDR3 contains 14 residues. CDR1 is SGHVS, CDR2 FNYEAQ, per germline. CDR3 sequence reads: CASSFSPGGDEQYF. For the CDR3, the DNA is TGTGCCAGCAGCTTCAGTCCAGGGGGCGACGAGCAGTACTTC.

This clonotype was observed a handful of times. This sequence joins TRBV7-6 and TRBJ2-1; D is unresolved. The CDR3 runs 15 residues. V lost 5 bases and J lost 1, with 12 bases in between. Germline CDR1 reads SGHVS; CDR2 reads FNYEAQ. The CDR3 spells CASSPGPDSYNEQFF. CDR3 coding DNA: TGTGCCAGCAGCCCCGGGCCGGATTCCTACAATGAGCAGTTCTTC.

This chain links TRBV27 with TRBJ1-1; no definite D call. The ends were cut back, 1 base at V and 4 bases at J, with 7 bases in the middle. The CDR3 totals 13 residues. Germline values: CDR1 MNHEY, CDR2 SMNVEV (reference sequence). CDR3 sequence reads: CASSLLVSTEAFF. The CDR3 DNA reads TGTGCCAGCAGTTTATTGGTGTCCACTGAAGCTTTCTTT.

In its sample, this clonotype was seen many times. V and J are TRBV12-3 or TRBV12-4 and TRBJ2-5; D is undetermined. The CDR3 contains 12 residues. V shed 5 bases and J shed 5 bases, with 9 bases lying between them. The CDR3 sequence is CASSPYGETQYF. In DNA, the CDR3 is TGTGCCAGCAGTCCCTACGGGGAGACCCAGTACTTC.

Regarding this clonotype: A much larger clone sits a single nucleotide away, making a read error possible. V and J are TRBV28 and TRBJ2-6, with 9 bases that match TRBD1. The CDR3 spans 19 residues. Germline assignment: CDR1 MDHEN and CDR2 SYDVKM. CDR3 in amino acids: CASSHPPGQGGSGAIVLTF. CDR3 in DNA: TGTGCCAGCAGCCACCCCCCGGGACAGGGAGGGTCTGGGGCCATCGTCCTGACTTTC.

This clonotype has at least ten counts. V is TRBV6-1 and J is TRBJ2-2, with 11 bases identical to TRBD2. V was pared by 6 bases and J by 5 bases, with 5 bases of the junction left unmatched. Germline CDR1 MNHNS, CDR2 SASEGT. The CDR3 is 15 amino acids. Written as DNA, the CDR3 is TGTGCCAGCAGGCTAGCGGGAGGCGCTACCGGGGAGCTGTTTTTT. Protein: CASRLAGGATGELFF.

This clonotype was found a few times. The chain has TRBV18 and TRBJ1-3; D perhaps matches TRBD1 (5 bases). V was pared by 3 bases and J by 0 bases, with 9 bases between. Germline V gene data show CDR1 as KGHSH and CDR2 as LQKENI. The CDR3 runs 15 residues. This CDR3 is CASSPDSSSGNTIYF. The CDR3 nucleotides read TGTGCCAGCTCACCTGACAGTAGCTCTGGAAACACCATATATTTT.

V is TRBV28 and J is TRBJ2-7; 8 bases match TRBD2. Looked up from germline, CDR1 is MDHEN and CDR2 is SYDVKM. The CDR3 spans 13 residues. Trimming took 9 bases from V and 4 from J; bases not matched to a gene: 8. The CDR3 nucleotides are TGTGCCAGTGGAGAGCGGGAGCGGTACGAGCAGTACTTC. It yields the protein CASGERERYEQYF.

This clonotype was counted between two and nine times. The gene calls are TRBV5-6 and TRBJ2-5; D is perhaps TRBD1 (6 bases). The CDR3 runs 17 residues. The V and J ends lost 4 bases and 3 bases respectively, with 22 bases between them. The germline V gene encodes CDR1 SGHDT and CDR2 YYEEEE. CDR3 residues: CASSPYFALKGEETQYF. The CDR3, as DNA: TGTGCCAGCAGCCCCTATTTCGCCCTTAAGGGGGAAGAGACCCAGTACTTC.

A single count supports this clonotype. The chain carries TRBV15 and TRBJ2-7; the D call may be TRBD1 or TRBD2 (6 bases each). V was cut by 2 bases and J by 6 bases, with 14 bases left in between. Germline-derived CDR1 and CDR2 are LNHNV and YYDKDF (reference sequence). The CDR3 loop spans 14 amino acids. CDR3 loop: CATSRRGGGREQYF. The CDR3 DNA is TGTGCCACCAGCAGACGAGGGGGAGGCCGCGAGCAGTACTTC.

This clonotype was recorded a few times. V gene TRBV2 combines with J gene TRBJ2-2; 9 bases fit TRBD2. This CDR3 is 15 amino acids long. Germline V gene data show CDR1 as SNHLY and CDR2 as FYNNEI. Trimming took 6 bases from V and 1 from J; bases not matched to a gene: 3. CDR3 in amino acids: CASRLTSGNTGELFF. CDR3 nucleotides: TGTGCCAGCAGGCTGACTAGCGGGAACACCGGGGAGCTGTTTTTT.

The rearrangement joins TRBV24-1 to TRBJ2-2, with D perhaps matching TRBD1 (5 bases). This CDR3 has 15 residues. Trimming shortened V by 1 base and J by 4 bases, and 9 bases separated the two germline ends. In germline, CDR1 is KGHDR, CDR2 SFDVKD. CDR3 coding DNA: TGTGCCACCAGTGATTTCAGGGCCGTCACCGGGGAGCTGTTTTTT. Translation gives CATSDFRAVTGELFF.

V usage is TRBV2 and J usage is TRBJ1-1; a possible D gene is TRBD1 (5 bases). Germline lookup yields CDR1 SNHLY and CDR2 FYNNEI. The V and J ends lost 10 bases and 2 bases respectively, with 14 bases between them. CDR3 length: 13 residues. The CDR3 DNA reads TGTGCCACCCCTCGACAGAGCAACACTGAAGCTTTCTTT. It encodes CATPRQSNTEAFF.

This chain uses TRBV6-2 or TRBV6-3 with TRBJ1-5; D not resolved. Trimming took 4 bases from V and 1 from J, leaving 5 bases between them. This CDR3 has 13 residues. Germline V lookup: CDR1 MNHEY, CDR2 SVGEGT. The CDR3 loop reads CASSSKSNQPQHF. The DNA for the CDR3 is TGTGCCAGCAGTTCTAAGAGCAATCAGCCCCAGCATTTT.

This sequence joins TRBV14 and TRBJ2-5; D gene unclear. The CDR3 runs to 16 residues. The germline V gene encodes CDR1 SGHDN and CDR2 FVKESK. The V gene lost 0 bases and the J gene lost 2 bases, with 13 bases spanning the gap. Here the CDR3 reads CASSQDGFWAQETQYF. The CDR3 coding sequence is TGTGCCAGCAGCCAAGACGGATTTTGGGCACAAGAGACCCAGTACTTC.

V gene TRBV20-1 combines with J gene TRBJ2-5; D not certain. Trimming shortened V by 7 bases and J by 5 bases, and 20 bases separated the two germline ends. CDR1 is DFQATT and CDR2 is SNEGSKA in the germline V gene (reference sequence). The CDR3 runs to 14 residues. CDR3 coding DNA: TGCAGTGGTCTGTCCCCCCTCCCCGGGGAGACCCAGTACTTC. Protein: CSGLSPLPGETQYF.

The chain combines TRBV28 with TRBJ1-3, with D possibly TRBD1 on 5 matching bases. The CDR3 is 13 amino acids. Trimming took 5 bases from V and 7 from J, leaving 12 bases between them. Germline lookup yields CDR1 MDHEN and CDR2 SYDVKM. The CDR3 loop reads CASSLQPGNTIYF. DNA of the CDR3: TGTGCCAGCAGTCTTCAACCAGGGAACACCATATATTTT.

V gene TRBV6-1 combines with J gene TRBJ2-3; possible D gene TRBD2, 6 bases. V was clipped by 6 bases and J by 0 bases, with 22 bases between them. The CDR3 runs to 18 residues. Germline loops: CDR1 MNHNS, CDR2 SASEGT. In DNA form, the CDR3 reads TGTGCCAGCAGGGTTTTGGGGAGGCCGACCTTAAGCACAGATACGCAGTATTTT. Translated: CASRVLGRPTLSTDTQYF.